This TCR beta chain was recovered during a study of blood T cell repertoires in COVID-19. Study details: Sources were T cells, B-cell-depleted T cells, or PBMCs; the material itself was cDNA or gDNA.

During active infection, Seattle patients enrolled and were then monitored through disease. Germline V gives CDR1 LGHNA, CDR2 YNFKEQ. The CDR3 length is 14 residues. The V segment lost 1 base and the J segment 5 bases; nucleotides outside the gene matches: 3. Using immunoSEQ multiplex PCR, the repertoire was profiled, and TCRdb retains in-frame clones only, with some absent. The data contain fewer than 700,000 clones, approximately 91% of them singletons. The sample taken for sequencing was peripheral blood. The chain carries TRBV4-2 and TRBJ1-2; 8 bases match TRBD1. The receptor's source is a woman aged 45-60 years with COVID-19, enrolled during active disease. The DNA for the CDR3 is TGTGCCAGCAGCCAAGTGAGACAGGGGTATGGCTACACCTTC. Protein sequence: CASSQVRQGYGYTF.